The T cell receptor (beta chain) under discussion was sequenced for a study of CD8 T cells in ankylosing spondylitis. The study, taken as a whole, reports: Ankylosing spondylitis blood appeared to carry a characteristic TCR beta motif of several highly homologous variants. Disease-linked clones, CD8+, were relatively rare in peripheral blood.

The CDR3 loop spans 16 amino acids. V lost 1 base and J lost 5, with 15 bases in between. Germline V gene lookup returns CDR1 MGHRA and CDR2 YSYEKL. Each TCR beta library was made by quantitative 5'-RACE that incorporated molecular barcodes. Each CDR3 protein is one row after TCRdb ran MiXCR on the 5' RACE reads. The repertoire has 230,000 or so distinct CDR3 sequences, 15% to 20% of them found once; the top ten carry approximately 33%. The sample holds a few counts of this clonotype. What it binds is unknown. Specimen: blood, either unsorted or a sorted T cell fraction (not recorded which). The chain employs TRBV4-1 and TRBJ2-4; D may be TRBD2 (6 bases). This clonotype was obtained from a male donor with ankylosing spondylitis or in good health (not recorded which). The CDR3 DNA reads TGCGCCAGCAGCCAAGTTGCGAAGCGGGCAGAAAACATTCAGTACTTC. This codes for CASSQVAKRAENIQYF.